The sequence of this TCR beta chain was determined in a study of cytomegalovirus exposure and HLA in healthy donors. Whole-study findings and limits: Later analysis identified a missense DCLRE1C variant that was linked to TCR beta V- and J-gene trimming.

For this clone: Its specificity is unknown.

V shed 1 base and J shed 9 bases, with 19 bases lying between them. Per germline, CDR1 GTSNPN and CDR2 SVGIG (reference sequence). CDR3 size: 14 residues. The study ran its PCR with 60 Vbeta and 13 Jbeta primers. As originally analysed: About 10 million shared chains were among around 78 million unique TCR beta chains counted in a later analysis. Clones were sequenced by immunoSEQ multiplex PCR, and TCRdb holds only the in-frame ones, with some missing. Clone size and the V and J calls come from that table; the DNA yielded D and trimming. The sample lists some 240,000 clones, approximately 78% seen once, with less than 4.5% in the top ten.

The chain carries TRBV30 and TRBJ2-7; D possibly corresponds to TRBD2 (5 bases). The sample taken for sequencing was PBMCs. The sequence was collected from a male donor in good health and CMV-seronegative. CDR3 sequence: CAWSDPGILEVQYF. The CDR3 region has the DNA TGTGCCTGGAGTGACCCGGGGATCCTAGAGGTGCAGTACTTC.